This TCR beta chain was observed in a study of metastatic and nonmetastatic thyroid tumors. Across the whole study: Repertoires from malignant and benign thyroid patients were compared across blood and tumor or nodule tissue.

How the authors handled the data: For papillary thyroid cancer, a distant-metastasis classifier was constructed from CDR3 differences observed across clinicopathological groups. TCRdb reanalyzed the PCR reads with MiXCR. The V and J calls here are based on TCRdb, not the publication. Here the sample spans fewer than 35,000 clones, just under 30% being singletons. Trimming stripped 5 bases from V and 7 bases from J, with 17 bases between. The CDR3 is made up of 15 amino acids. Germline V gives CDR1 SGHVS, CDR2 FNYEAQ. Ahead of thyroid surgery, no patient had received treatment of any kind. Points from the study as a whole: Reported TCR beta diversity, measured in blood and tumor, was significantly higher for malignant thyroid tumors than for benign nodules.

Comments on this clone: The antigen remains undetermined.

The source is a female donor with papillary thyroid cancer or a benign thyroid nodule (not recorded which). Some clones in this sample may be carry-over from other donors' samples. This chain uses TRBV7-6 with TRBJ1-4; D may be TRBD1 (6 bases). The sample comprised blood. The CDR3 region is CASSDWGRGSEKLFF. DNA for the CDR3: TGTGCCAGCAGCGATTGGGGCAGGGGTAGTGAAAAACTGTTTTTT.